The 30 T cell receptor beta chains below all came from one sample that was sequenced in a study of cytomegalovirus exposure and HLA in healthy donors. Both 60 Vbeta primers and 13 Jbeta primers went into the PCR. The assay was immunoSEQ multiplex PCR, and TCRdb's table has in-frame clones only and misses some. The table shows under 250,000 clones, with less than 85% occurring only once. The sequenced sample was PBMCs. These receptors all come from a man between 18 and 35 years old in good health and CMV-seronegative.

This clone was observed once. For the CDR3, the DNA is TGTGCCTGGAGTGGGGACTACCTAGATACGCAGTATTTT. It encodes CAWSGDYLDTQYF. The rearrangement joins TRBV30 to TRBJ2-3, with TRBD2 identical over 7 bases. This CDR3 comprises 13 residues. Unmatched junction bases numbered 3, after V lost 1 base and J lost 5 bases. The germline CDR1 and CDR2 sequences are GTSNPN and SVGIG (reference sequence).

This clone was counted only a few times. This sequence joins TRBV7-6 and TRBJ1-1; 7 positions agree with TRBD1. CDR3 length: 15 residues. The germline V gene encodes CDR1 SGHVS and CDR2 FNYEAQ. The V and J ends lost 5 bases and 1 base, in that order; junction bases with no gene match: 7. CDR3 in DNA: TGTGCCAGCAGCCCAAACGACAGGGAGAACACTGAAGCTTTCTTT. It codes for CASSPNDRENTEAFF.

The V call is TRBV10-3, the J call TRBJ2-1; TRBD2 aligns across 10 bases. Germline V gene lookup returns CDR1 ENHRY and CDR2 SYGVKD. V lost 6 bases and J lost 5; bases outside the gene matches: 7. The CDR3 is made up of 15 amino acids. CDR3: CAIRPGTSANNEQFF. CDR3 coding DNA: TGTGCCATCAGACCCGGGACTAGCGCGAACAATGAGCAGTTCTTC.

This clone was seen only once. This chain uses TRBV4-2 with TRBJ2-4; a possible D gene is TRBD2 (6 bases). V gave up 2 bases and J gave up 3 bases, with 17 bases separating them. CDR3 length: 17 amino acids. Germline CDR1 reads LGHNA; CDR2 reads YNFKEQ. In nucleotides, the CDR3 is TGTGCCAGCAGCCAATCCGGCGGGGTTAGGGACAAAAACATTCAGTACTTC. Protein: CASSQSGGVRDKNIQYF.

The chain has TRBV5-4 and TRBJ2-7; 9 bases are shared with TRBD2. Germline V CDR1 and CDR2: SGHNT, YYREEE (reference sequence). The CDR3 sequence is 14 residues long. V lost 4 bases and J lost 3; bases outside the gene matches: 5. CDR3: CASSIKLAGYEQYF. The CDR3, as DNA: TGTGCCAGCAGCATAAAACTAGCGGGCTACGAGCAGTACTTC. Filled out from reference TRBV5-4 and TRBJ2-7, the complete variable domain reads ETGVTQSPTHLIKTRGQQVTLRCSSQSGHNTVSWYQQALGQGPQFIFQYYREEENGRGNFPPRFSGLQFPNYSSELNVNALELDDSALYLCASSIKLAGYEQYFGPGTRLTVT.

The chain is built from TRBV6-6 and TRBJ2-3; maybe TRBD2 (7 bases). Germline values: CDR1 MNHNY, CDR2 SVGAGI (reference sequence). This CDR3 is built from 16 residues. The V end lost 5 bases, the J end lost 2 bases, and 17 bases lay between the germline ends. The DNA of the CDR3 is TGTGCCAGCAGTCAGGGGCGGGGGACCTACACAGATACGCAGTATTTT. This encodes CASSQGRGTYTDTQYF.

This chain uses TRBV28 with TRBJ1-6; the D gene is possibly TRBD1 (6 bases). The V gene's germline CDR1 is MDHEN and CDR2 SYDVKM. The CDR3 has 14 amino acids. V dropped 10 bases and J dropped 5 bases, with 15 bases sitting between them. CDR3 DNA sequence: TGTGCCACCGGAGGGGGGGTTAATAATTCACCCCTCCACTTT. It specifies CATGGGVNNSPLHF.

The genes are TRBV9 and TRBJ1-1; perhaps TRBD1 as D (6 bases). The germline CDR1 and CDR2 sequences are SGDLS and YYNGEE. The CDR3 contains 14 residues. The V end was cut by 0 bases, the J end by 6 bases, with 12 bases between. CDR3 region: CASSVVEGVAEAFF. CDR3 DNA sequence: TGTGCCAGCAGCGTAGTAGAGGGGGTCGCTGAAGCTTTCTTT.

The J gene is TRBJ2-1, the V gene TRBV10-2, with D possibly being TRBD2 (5 bases). Germline V gives CDR1 WSHSY, CDR2 SAAADI. V was shortened by 6 bases and J by 5 bases, with 17 bases between the two germline ends. CDR3 length: 15 residues. For the CDR3, the DNA is TGCGCCAGCAGCGGCCTAGCTATCGGGCACAATGAGCAGTTCTTC. Its translation is CASSGLAIGHNEQFF.

This clone was picked up a small number of times. V and J are TRBV4-1 and TRBJ2-7; 10 bases fit TRBD2. With V trimmed by 0 bases and J by 11 bases, 19 bases remained unmatched. There are 18 residues in the CDR3. Germline V CDR1 and CDR2: MGHRA, YSYEKL. CDR3 loop: CASSQDRFISAGGPLEYF. CDR3 bases: TGCGCCAGCAGCCAAGATCGGTTTATATCAGCGGGAGGGCCTTTGGAGTACTTC.

The chain employs TRBV5-1 and TRBJ2-5, with D unresolved. The CDR3 sequence is 16 residues long. Trimming took off 2 bases at V and 5 bases at J, with 19 bases between the two ends. Germline CDR1 SGHRS, CDR2 YFSETQ. CDR3 DNA: TGCGCCAGCAGCTTACTTCCCTCGCCTCGGGTCGAGACCCAGTACTTC. Protein sequence: CASSLLPSPRVETQYF.

This chain's CDR3 is CASSQTGTDTQYF. CDR3 bases: TGTGCCAGCAGCCAGACAGGGACAGATACGCAGTATTTT. This chain connects TRBV6-5 to TRBJ2-3, with 7 nucleotides matching TRBD1. Germline loops: CDR1 MNHEY, CDR2 SVGAGI. This CDR3 is 13 amino acids long. J was trimmed by 3 bases and V by 6 bases; bases with no gene match: 3.

The chain combines TRBV28 with TRBJ1-5; D may be TRBD1 (5 bases). Trimming left V 2 bases short and J 7 bases short, with 9 bases between. Germline V gene data show CDR1 as MDHEN and CDR2 as SYDVKM. The CDR3 is 13 residues long. The CDR3 loop is CASSLDQGQPQHF. The CDR3 nucleotides read TGTGCCAGCAGTTTAGATCAGGGCCAGCCCCAGCATTTT. The variable domain in full, with the rest retrieved from reference TRBV28 and TRBJ1-5, is DVKVTQSSRYLVKRTGEKVFLECVQDMDHENMFWYRQDPGLGLRLIYFSYDVKMKEKGDIPEGYSVSREKKERFSLILESASTNQTSMYLCASSLDQGQPQHFGDGTRLSIL.

The chain couples TRBV30 to TRBJ2-7, with D tentatively TRBD1 (5 bases). Germline assignment: CDR1 GTSNPN and CDR2 SVGIG (reference sequence). This CDR3 region has 13 residues. V lost 0 bases to trimming and J lost 4 bases, with 10 bases between them. CDR3 DNA: TGTGCCTGGAGTGTCGGACACCCTTACGAGCAGTACTTC. Residues: CAWSVGHPYEQYF. The full variable domain, its missing parts supplied by reference TRBV30 and TRBJ2-7, is SQTIHQWPATLVQPVGSPLSLECTVEGTSNPNLYWYRQAAGRGLQLLFYSVGIGQISSEVPQNLSASRPQDRQFILSSKKLLLSDSGFYLCAWSVGHPYEQYFGPGTRLTVT.

This sequence joins TRBV27 and TRBJ2-7; 8 nucleotides line up with TRBD2. After removal of 0 bases from V and 5 bases from J, the junction contained 3 bases not matched to a gene. The germline V gene encodes CDR1 MNHEY and CDR2 SMNVEV (reference sequence). The CDR3 length is 14 residues. The CDR3, as DNA: TGTGCCAGCAGTTTATCAAGCGGGAGTAACGAGCAGTACTTC. Its translation: CASSLSSGSNEQYF.

The chain uses TRBV6-1 and TRBJ1-1; 10 bases line up with TRBD1. Germline CDR1 and CDR2: MNHNS and SASEGT. The CDR3 totals 15 residues. The J segment lost 10 bases and the V segment lost 4 bases, leaving 12 bases of the junction unmatched. CDR3 region: CASSGQGAQSVGAFF. For the CDR3, the DNA is TGTGCCAGCAGTGGACAGGGGGCCCAATCTGTCGGAGCTTTCTTT.

As to this clone: Other DNA sequences from this sample encode an identical CDR3 as well. The chain uses TRBV6-5 and TRBJ1-5, with a weak D call TRBD1 (6 bases). Trimming cost V 0 bases and J 7 bases, with 7 bases left between them. CDR1 MNHEY and CDR2 SVGAGI come from the germline V gene. The length of the CDR3 is 13 residues. Written as DNA, the CDR3 is TGTGCCAGCAGTTACTCGAGGGGGCAGCCCCAGCATTTT. Translated: CASSYSRGQPQHF.

The V and J genes are TRBV7-9 and TRBJ2-5; 10 bases align to TRBD1. V was clipped by 5 bases and J by 5 bases; unmatched bases: 11. Germline V CDR1 and CDR2: SEHNR, FQNEAQ (reference sequence). The CDR3 runs to 16 residues. CDR3 nucleotide sequence: TGTGCCAGCAGCACACGACAGGGGGCAATAGAGGAGACCCAGTACTTC. Protein sequence: CASSTRQGAIEETQYF.

This chain connects TRBV6-1 to TRBJ1-1, with 7 nucleotides matching TRBD1. Germline V gives CDR1 MNHNS, CDR2 SASEGT. V was clipped by 8 bases and J by 3 bases; unmatched bases: 12. The CDR3 loop spans 15 amino acids. This CDR3 reads CASFTLQGLYTEAFF. CDR3 DNA: TGTGCCAGCTTTACCCTACAGGGGCTCTACACTGAAGCTTTCTTT.

As for this clone: The junction shows a germline mismatch at one end, possibly a read error. The V and J genes are TRBV9 and TRBJ2-7; D is possibly TRBD1 (6 bases). Germline loops: CDR1 SGDLS, CDR2 YYNGEE. This CDR3 spans 13 amino acids. DNA of the CDR3: TGTGCCAGCAGCGTAGGAGATGGGCAGGGGCTTCTCTTC. Residues: CASSVGDGQGLLF. Based on the CDR3 plus reference TRBV9 and TRBJ2-7, the full variable domain is DSGVTQTPKHLITATGQRVTLRCSPRSGDLSVYWYQQSLDQGLQFLIQYYNGEERAKGNILERFSAQQFPDLHSELNLSSLELGDSALYFCASSVGDGQGLLFGPGTRLTVT.

Only a few counts were recorded for this clone. This chain links TRBV7-9 with TRBJ2-7; D possibly corresponds to TRBD2 (6 bases). Trimming cost V 5 bases and J 2 bases, with 13 bases left between them. The CDR3 sequence is 14 residues long. Germline assignment: CDR1 SEHNR and CDR2 FQNEAQ (reference sequence). The CDR3 region is CASSRLVSAYEQYF. The CDR3 bases are TGTGCCAGCAGCCGACTAGTGTCCGCCTACGAGCAGTACTTC. The full variable domain, in which reference TRBV7-9 and TRBJ2-7 provide the parts outside the CDR3, is DTGVSQNPRHKITKRGQNVTFRCDPISEHNRLYWYRQTLGQGPEFLTYFQNEAQLEKSRLLSDRFSAERPKGSFSTLEIQRTEQGDSAMYLCASSRLVSAYEQYFGPGTRLTVT.

This chain connects TRBV19 to TRBJ1-5, with D possibly TRBD1 on 6 matching bases. Trimming removed 4 bases from V and 3 bases from J, with 10 bases in between. Germline CDR1 reads LNHDA; CDR2 reads SQIVND (reference sequence). This CDR3 has 14 residues. CDR3 region: CASSTPGHNQPQHF. The CDR3 bases are TGTGCCAGTAGTACCCCGGGACACAATCAGCCCCAGCATTTT.

This chain connects TRBV7-9 to TRBJ1-2, with no clear D. The CDR3 sequence is 12 residues long. Germline assignment: CDR1 SEHNR and CDR2 FQNEAQ (reference sequence). Trimming left V 3 bases short and J 7 bases short, with 9 bases between. The CDR3 DNA sequence: TGTGCCAGCAGCTTGGGCCAGTCTGGCTACACCTTC. Translated: CASSLGQSGYTF.

The chain carries TRBV28 and TRBJ1-1; TRBD1 is a possible D gene (5 bases). The V end lost 8 bases, the J end lost 1 base, and 14 bases lay between the germline ends. Germline V lookup: CDR1 MDHEN, CDR2 SYDVKM. The CDR3 runs to 14 residues. The CDR3, as DNA: TGTGCCAGCGGGGCAGGGATTGGGAACACTGAAGCTTTCTTT. This encodes CASGAGIGNTEAFF.

This chain uses TRBV4-1 with TRBJ1-5; no definite D call. Trimming removed 1 base from V and 4 bases from J, with 8 bases in between. Germline V gene data show CDR1 as MGHRA and CDR2 as YSYEKL. The CDR3 consists of 14 residues. CDR3: CASSQASGNQPQHF. In DNA form, the CDR3 reads TGCGCCAGCAGCCAAGCGTCGGGGAATCAGCCCCAGCATTTT.

This clone is a singleton in its sample. The chain employs TRBV30 and TRBJ2-5; TRBD1 might be the D (6 bases). Germline loops: CDR1 GTSNPN, CDR2 SVGIG (reference sequence). The V and J ends lost 4 bases and 5 bases respectively, with 20 bases between them. The CDR3 totals 15 residues. This CDR3 is CAWTSGASVRETQYF. CDR3 in DNA: TGTGCCTGGACATCAGGGGCCTCGGTAAGGGAGACCCAGTACTTC.

On this clone: A junction end diverges from the germline sequence, so it may reflect a read error. The J gene is TRBJ1-2, the V gene TRBV2, with TRBD1 identical over 10 bases. The CDR3 has 14 amino acids. The germline gives CDR1 SNHLY, CDR2 FYNNEI. For the CDR3, the DNA is TGTGCCAGCAGGGAAGGGACAGGGGTTTTTGGCTACACCTTC. Translation: CASREGTGVFGYTF.

The gene calls are TRBV5-4 and TRBJ2-3, with 11 bases identical to TRBD2. J was trimmed by 4 bases and V by 1 base; bases with no gene match: 5. The CDR3 is 16 amino acids. Germline values: CDR1 SGHNT, CDR2 YYREEE (reference sequence). CDR3 loop: CASSLRASGRSDTQYF. DNA of the CDR3: TGTGCCAGCAGCTTGAGGGCTAGCGGGAGGTCAGATACGCAGTATTTT.

The CDR3 sequence: CASSLWSQETQYF. CDR3 nucleotides: TGTGCCAGCAGTTTATGGAGCCAAGAGACCCAGTACTTC. This chain connects TRBV27 to TRBJ2-5; D call uncertain. The germline CDR1 and CDR2 sequences are MNHEY and SMNVEV (reference sequence). The V end lost 1 base, the J end lost 1 base, and 4 bases lay between the germline ends. The CDR3 runs to 13 residues.

CDR3 residues: CASILSYEQYF. In DNA form, the CDR3 reads TGTGCCAGCATCCTCTCCTACGAGCAGTACTTC. The chain links TRBV2 to TRBJ2-7; D not certain. V was trimmed by 7 bases and J by 0 bases, leaving 4 bases between them. Germline V gene sequence: CDR1 SNHLY, CDR2 FYNNEI. CDR3 size: 11 residues.